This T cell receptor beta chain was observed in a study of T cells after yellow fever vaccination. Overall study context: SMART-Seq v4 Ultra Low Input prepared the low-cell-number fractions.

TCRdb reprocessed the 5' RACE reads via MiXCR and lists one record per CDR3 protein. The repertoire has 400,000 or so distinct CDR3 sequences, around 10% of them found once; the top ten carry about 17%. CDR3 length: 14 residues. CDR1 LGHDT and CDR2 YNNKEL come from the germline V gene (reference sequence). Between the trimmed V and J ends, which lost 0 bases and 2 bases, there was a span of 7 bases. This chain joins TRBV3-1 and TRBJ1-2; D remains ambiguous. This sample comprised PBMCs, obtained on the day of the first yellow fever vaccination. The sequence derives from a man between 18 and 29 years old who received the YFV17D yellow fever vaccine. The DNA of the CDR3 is TGTGCCAGCAGCCAAGACACAGAAAACTATGGCTACACCTTC. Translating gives CASSQDTENYGYTF.